This is a list of T cell receptor beta chains from one sample in a study of Ad26.COV2.S vaccination and SARS-CoV-2 variants. TCRdb keeps only in-frame clones here, not all; method: immunoSEQ multiplex PCR. Of about 680,000 clones listed, about 89% were seen once; the top ten hold approximately 1.5%. Here the sequenced sample was peripheral blood, taken in a trial of Ad26.COV2.S vaccine versus placebo. These receptors originate from a person aged 18 to 59 who received the Ad26.COV2.S COVID-19 vaccine or a placebo. CDR3s include the opening cysteine and the closing phenylalanine or tryptophan. Fields, in order: D gene, clone size, CDR3 length, J gene, V gene, CDR3 protein, CDR3 DNA. The D gene is left open where the match is weak. Only some rows state a clone size, as once, few, many or a class for expanded clones.

TRBD2 | NA | 15 | TRBJ2-5 | TRBV3-1/TRBV3-2 | CASSQDQAGQETQYF | TGTGCCAGCAGCCAAGATCAAGCGGGACAAGAGACCCAGTACTTC
TRBD1 | NA | 16 | TRBJ1-2 | TRBV6-1 | CASSVGGQGANYGYTF | TGTGCCAGCAGTGTGGGGGGACAGGGTGCTAACTATGGCTACACCTTC
NA | NA | 15 | TRBJ1-5 | TRBV2 | CASRVDRLTNQPQHF | TGTGCCAGCAGAGTTGACAGGCTAACCAATCAGCCCCAGCATTTT
NA | once | 15 | TRBJ2-1 | TRBV6-1 | CASSEGLVRYNEQFF | TGTGCCAGCAGTGAAGGACTAGTCCGCTACAATGAGCAGTTCTTC
NA | NA | 17 | TRBJ2-6 | TRBV30 | CAWRRGRTQPGANVLTF | TGTGCCTGGAGGCGGGGGCGCACTCAGCCTGGGGCCAACGTCCTGACTTTC
NA | NA | 15 | TRBJ2-6 | TRBV15 | CATSRLTGGANVLTF | TGTGCCACCAGCAGACTAACAGGAGGGGCCAACGTCCTGACTTTC
NA | NA | 14 | TRBJ1-6 | TRBV6-6 | CASSLTGYNSPLHF | TGTGCCAGCAGCCTAACAGGGTACAATTCACCCCTCCACTTT
TRBD1 | NA | 14 | TRBJ1-2 | TRBV7-9 | CASSPRTGDYGYTF | TGTGCCAGCAGCCCGAGGACAGGAGACTATGGCTACACCTTC
NA | NA | 14 | TRBJ1-1 | TRBV4-3 | CASSQGAGRTEAFF | TGCGCCAGCAGCCAAGGGGCAGGGCGAACTGAAGCTTTCTTT
TRBD1 | NA | 14 | TRBJ1-5 | TRBV2 | CASSPTGGNQPQHF | TGTGCCAGCAGTCCCACAGGGGGCAATCAGCCCCAGCATTTT
NA | NA | 16 | TRBJ2-7 | TRBV5-1 | CASSLGGASLFHEQYF | TGCGCCAGCAGCTTGGGGGGCGCTAGCCTCTTCCACGAGCAGTACTTC
NA | few | 15 | TRBJ2-2 | TRBV9 | CASSVVPGTTGELFF | TGTGCCAGCAGCGTAGTGCCCGGCACCACCGGGGAGCTGTTTTTT
NA | once | 13 | TRBJ1-1 | TRBV19 | CASRAGGNTEAFF | TGTGCCAGTAGGGCCGGGGGGAACACTGAAGCTTTCTTT
NA | NA | 13 | TRBJ2-7 | TRBV30 | CAWSTGGSYEQYF | TGTGCCTGGAGTACGGGCGGTTCCTACGAGCAGTACTTC
NA | NA | 12 | TRBJ1-1 | TRBV5-4 | CASSLAGVRAFF | TGTGCCAGCAGCTTGGCCGGGGTTCGGGCTTTCTTT
NA | NA | 12 | TRBJ2-1 | TRBV7-3 | CASSPTGNEQFF | TGTGCCAGCAGCCCCACAGGGAATGAGCAGTTCTTC
NA | NA | 14 | TRBJ2-3 | TRBV10-3 | CAISDSRQPDTQYF | TGTGCCATCAGTGACTCTCGACAGCCAGATACGCAGTATTTT
NA | NA | 15 | TRBJ2-2 | TRBV11-2 | CASSASPRTTGELFF | TGTGCCAGCAGCGCAAGTCCCAGGACAACCGGGGAGCTGTTTTTT
NA | NA | 14 | TRBJ2-7 | TRBV10-3 | CAISTTTFSYEQYF | TGTGCCATCAGTACTACCACGTTCTCCTACGAGCAGTACTTC
TRBD1 | NA | 15 | TRBJ2-3 | TRBV3-1/TRBV3-2 | CASSRQQGAGDTQYF | TGTGCCAGCAGCCGCCAACAGGGGGCCGGAGATACGCAGTATTTT
TRBD1 | NA | 18 | TRBJ2-1 | TRBV25-1 | CASSELGALDRARNEQFF | TGTGCCAGCAGTGAACTGGGGGCTCTGGACAGGGCCCGCAATGAGCAGTTCTTC
NA | NA | 16 | TRBJ1-4 | TRBV3-1/TRBV3-2 | CASSQMGIQGPEKLFF | TGTGCCAGCAGCCAAATGGGGATACAGGGACCTGAAAAACTGTTTTTT
NA | NA | 14 | TRBJ2-3 | TRBV5-1 | CASSLATGADTQYF | TGCGCCAGCAGCTTGGCAACGGGGGCAGATACGCAGTATTTT
NA | NA | 14 | TRBJ1-2 | TRBV6-5 | CASRAAVDNYGYTF | TGTGCCAGTAGGGCAGCGGTAGATAACTATGGCTACACCTTC
TRBD2 | NA | 15 | TRBJ2-1 | TRBV24-1 | CATSDPGLVADEQFF | TGTGCCACCAGTGATCCGGGACTAGTTGCAGATGAGCAGTTCTTC
NA | NA | 18 | TRBJ2-5 | TRBV7-2 | CASSLRTVATLGQETQYF | TGTGCCAGCAGCTTAAGAACAGTCGCGACTTTGGGACAAGAGACCCAGTACTTC
TRBD2 | NA | 13 | TRBJ2-3 | TRBV10-3 | CAISGTRGVAQYF | TGTGCCATCAGTGGGACGCGGGGGGTGGCGCAGTATTTT
NA | NA | 14 | TRBJ2-7 | TRBV3-1/TRBV3-2 | CASSQEYRWYEQYF | TGTGCCAGCAGCCAAGAGTACAGGTGGTACGAGCAGTACTTC
NA | few | 14 | TRBJ1-5 | TRBV30 | CAWSEEFGLQPQHF | TGTGCCTGGAGCGAGGAGTTTGGGCTTCAGCCCCAGCATTTT
TRBD2 | NA | 15 | TRBJ2-5 | TRBV24-1 | CATSDFVAGRETQYF | TGTGCCACCAGTGATTTCGTAGCGGGACGTGAGACCCAGTACTTC
TRBD1 | NA | 14 | TRBJ2-3 | TRBV5-1 | CASMRGPSTDTQYF | TGCGCCAGCATGAGGGGGCCTAGCACAGATACGCAGTATTTT
TRBD1 | NA | 15 | TRBJ2-1 | TRBV24-1 | CATSEGDRAYNEQFF | TGTGCCACCAGTGAGGGTGACAGGGCCTACAATGAGCAGTTCTTC
TRBD2 | NA | 14 | TRBJ2-7 | TRBV11-2 | CASSLLAGRYEQYF | TGTGCCAGCAGCTTACTAGCGGGAAGGTACGAGCAGTACTTC
NA | NA | 15 | TRBJ2-2 | TRBV5-1 | CASSLGPENTGELFF | TGCGCCAGCAGCTTGGGGCCGGAAAACACCGGGGAGCTGTTTTTT
NA | NA | 15 | TRBJ1-4 | TRBV19 | CASSTTFATNEKLFF | TGTGCCAGTAGTACTACTTTTGCAACTAATGAAAAACTGTTTTTT
NA | NA | 15 | TRBJ1-5 | TRBV28 | CASISHAGGVQPQHF | TGTGCCAGCATCTCTCACGCGGGGGGGGTTCAGCCCCAGCATTTT
TRBD2 | few | 15 | TRBJ2-1 | TRBV19 | CASSTKGLAGNEQFF | TGTGCCAGTAGTACCAAGGGACTAGCGGGTAATGAGCAGTTCTTC
TRBD2 | once | 16 | TRBJ2-5 | TRBV11-2 | CASSLWASGGQETQYF | TGTGCCAGCAGCTTATGGGCTAGCGGGGGACAAGAGACCCAGTACTTC
TRBD1 | NA | 16 | TRBJ1-6 | TRBV6-5 | CASSSISGQNNSPLHF | TGTGCCAGCAGTTCCATCTCGGGACAGAATAATTCACCCCTCCACTTT
TRBD1 | NA | 13 | TRBJ2-7 | TRBV29-1 | CSATGTGGYEQYF | TGCAGCGCGACCGGGACAGGGGGCTACGAGCAGTACTTC
TRBD2 | few | 14 | TRBJ2-1 | TRBV6-6 | CASSGTSGRGEQFF | TGTGCCAGCAGCGGGACTAGCGGGAGGGGCGAGCAGTTCTTC
NA | NA | 13 | TRBJ2-7 | TRBV4-1 | CASSQESGYEQYF | TGCGCCAGCAGCCAAGAGTCCGGCTACGAGCAGTACTTC
NA | NA | 17 | TRBJ2-6 | TRBV5-4 | CASSLAGVLSGANVLTF | TGTGCCAGCAGCTTGGCAGGCGTTCTCTCTGGGGCCAACGTCCTGACTTTC
NA | NA | 13 | TRBJ1-1 | TRBV6-5 | CASTRGTNTEAFF | TGTGCCAGCACCCGAGGGACAAACACTGAAGCTTTCTTT
NA | NA | 15 | TRBJ1-3 | TRBV25-1 | CASSAGTGPGNTIYF | TGTGCCAGCAGTGCCGGGACGGGCCCCGGAAACACCATATATTTT
NA | once | 14 | TRBJ2-5 | TRBV19 | CASSPGTVQETQYF | TGTGCCAGTAGCCCCGGGACGGTCCAAGAGACCCAGTACTTC
TRBD1 | once | 15 | TRBJ2-7 | TRBV19 | CASSIAGQGAVEQYF | TGTGCCAGTAGTATAGCCGGACAGGGGGCTGTCGAGCAGTACTTC
NA | once | 15 | TRBJ1-5 | TRBV6-5 | CASSRSGAPGQPQHF | TGTGCCAGCAGTCGTTCAGGGGCCCCGGGTCAGCCCCAGCATTTT
TRBD2 | once | 21 | TRBJ2-4 | TRBV19 | CASSIRIGGLAGSRGLDIQYF | TGTGCCAGTAGTATTCGTATAGGAGGACTAGCGGGTTCTAGGGGGTTGGACATTCAGTACTTC
TRBD1 | NA | 18 | TRBJ2-1 | TRBV9 | CASSVRPPTGGLYNEQFF | TGTGCCAGCAGCGTAAGGCCCCCAACAGGGGGGCTCTACAATGAGCAGTTCTTC
TRBD2 | NA | 13 | TRBJ2-1 | TRBV7-2 | CASSASGGVSQFF | TGTGCCAGCAGCGCTAGCGGGGGGGTTAGTCAGTTCTTC